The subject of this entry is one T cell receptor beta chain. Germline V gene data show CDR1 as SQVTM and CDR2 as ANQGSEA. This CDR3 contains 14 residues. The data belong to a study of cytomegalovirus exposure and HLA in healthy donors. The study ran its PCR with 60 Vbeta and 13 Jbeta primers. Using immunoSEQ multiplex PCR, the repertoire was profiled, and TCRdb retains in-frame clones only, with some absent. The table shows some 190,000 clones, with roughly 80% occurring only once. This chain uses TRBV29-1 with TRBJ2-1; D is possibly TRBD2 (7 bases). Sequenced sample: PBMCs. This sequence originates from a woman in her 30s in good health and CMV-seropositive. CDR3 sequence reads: CRGGAEVLYNEQFF. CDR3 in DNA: TGCAGGGGGGGGGCGGAGGTCCTCTACAATGAGCAGTTCTTC.